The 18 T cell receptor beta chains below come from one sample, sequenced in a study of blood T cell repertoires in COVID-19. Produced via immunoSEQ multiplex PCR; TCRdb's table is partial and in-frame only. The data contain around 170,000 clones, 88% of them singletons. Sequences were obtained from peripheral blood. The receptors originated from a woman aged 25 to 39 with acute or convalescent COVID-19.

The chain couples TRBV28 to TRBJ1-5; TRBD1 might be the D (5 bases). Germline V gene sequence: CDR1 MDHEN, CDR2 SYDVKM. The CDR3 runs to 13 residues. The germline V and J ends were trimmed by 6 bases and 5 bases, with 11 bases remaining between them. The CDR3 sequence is CASSPLQDQPQHF. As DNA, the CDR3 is TGTGCCAGCAGCCCCTTACAGGATCAGCCCCAGCATTTT. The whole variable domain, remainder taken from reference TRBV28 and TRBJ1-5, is DVKVTQSSRYLVKRTGEKVFLECVQDMDHENMFWYRQDPGLGLRLIYFSYDVKMKEKGDIPEGYSVSREKKERFSLILESASTNQTSMYLCASSPLQDQPQHFGDGTRLSIL.

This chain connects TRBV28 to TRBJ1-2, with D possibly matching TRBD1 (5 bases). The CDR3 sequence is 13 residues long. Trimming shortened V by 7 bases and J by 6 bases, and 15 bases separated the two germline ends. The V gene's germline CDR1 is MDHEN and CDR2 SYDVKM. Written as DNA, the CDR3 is TGTGCCAGCACCAACAGGTGGAGAAATGGCTACACCTTC. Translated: CASTNRWRNGYTF.

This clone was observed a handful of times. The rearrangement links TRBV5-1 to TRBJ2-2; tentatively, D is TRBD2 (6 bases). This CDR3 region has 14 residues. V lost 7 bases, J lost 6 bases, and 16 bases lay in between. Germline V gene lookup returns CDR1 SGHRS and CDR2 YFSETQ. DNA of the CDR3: TGCGCCAGCTCTAACAGGACTACCCCCGGGGAGCTGTTTTTT. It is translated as CASSNRTTPGELFF.

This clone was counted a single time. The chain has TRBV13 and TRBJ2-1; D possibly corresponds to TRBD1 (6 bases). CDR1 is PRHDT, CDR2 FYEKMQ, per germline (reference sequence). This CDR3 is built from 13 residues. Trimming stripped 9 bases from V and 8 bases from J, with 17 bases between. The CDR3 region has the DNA TGTGCCAGTACGGACAGTGCCCACGATGAGCAGTTCTTC. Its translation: CASTDSAHDEQFF.

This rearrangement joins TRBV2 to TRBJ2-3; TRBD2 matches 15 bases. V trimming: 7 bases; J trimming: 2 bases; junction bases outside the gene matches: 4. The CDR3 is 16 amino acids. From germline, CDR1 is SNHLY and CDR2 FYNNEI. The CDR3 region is CASTGTSGRFTDTQYF. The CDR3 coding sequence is TGTGCCAGCACTGGGACTAGCGGGAGGTTCACAGATACGCAGTATTTT.

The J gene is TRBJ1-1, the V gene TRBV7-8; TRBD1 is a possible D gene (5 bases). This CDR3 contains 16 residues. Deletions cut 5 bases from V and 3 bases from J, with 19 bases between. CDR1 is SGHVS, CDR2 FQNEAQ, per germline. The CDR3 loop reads CASSAPVGGEHTEAFF. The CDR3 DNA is TGTGCCAGCAGCGCACCGGTTGGGGGGGAACACACTGAAGCTTTCTTT. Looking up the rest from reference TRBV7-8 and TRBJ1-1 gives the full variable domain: GAGVSQSPRYKVAKRGQDVALRCDPISGHVSLFWYQQALGQGPEFLTYFQNEAQLDKSGLPSDRFFAERPEGSVSTLKIQRTQQEDSAVYLCASSAPVGGEHTEAFFGQGTRLTVV.

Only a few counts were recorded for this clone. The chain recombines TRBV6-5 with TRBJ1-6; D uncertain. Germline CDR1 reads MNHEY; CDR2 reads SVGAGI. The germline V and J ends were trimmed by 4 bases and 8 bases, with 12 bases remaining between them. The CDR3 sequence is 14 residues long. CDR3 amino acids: CASSLTIMDSPLHF. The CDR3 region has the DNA TGTGCCAGCAGTTTGACAATTATGGATTCACCCCTCCACTTT.

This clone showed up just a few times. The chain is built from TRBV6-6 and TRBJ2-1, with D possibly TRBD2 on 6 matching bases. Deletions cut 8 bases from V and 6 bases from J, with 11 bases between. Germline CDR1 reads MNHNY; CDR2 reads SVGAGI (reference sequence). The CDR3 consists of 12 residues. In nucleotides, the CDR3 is TGTGCCAGCGGGTGGACTACCAATGAGCAGTTCTTC. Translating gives CASGWTTNEQFF.

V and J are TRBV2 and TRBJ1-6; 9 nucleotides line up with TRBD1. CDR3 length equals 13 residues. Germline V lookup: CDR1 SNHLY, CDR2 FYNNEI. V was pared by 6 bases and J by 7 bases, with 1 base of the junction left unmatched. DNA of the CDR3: TGTGCCAGCAGACAGGGGGCGAATTCACCCCTCCACTTT. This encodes CASRQGANSPLHF.

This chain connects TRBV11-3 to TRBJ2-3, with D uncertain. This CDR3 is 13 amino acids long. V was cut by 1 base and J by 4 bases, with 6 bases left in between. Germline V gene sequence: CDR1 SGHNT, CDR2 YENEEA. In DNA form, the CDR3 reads TGTGCCAGCAGCTTAGGCGCCCCAGATACGCAGTATTTT. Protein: CASSLGAPDTQYF. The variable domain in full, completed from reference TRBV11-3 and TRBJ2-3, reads EAGVVQSPRYKIIEKKQPVAFWCNPISGHNTLYWYLQNLGQGPELLIRYENEEAVDDSQLPKDRFSAERLKGVDSTLKIQPAELGDSAVYLCASSLGAPDTQYFGPGTRLTVL.

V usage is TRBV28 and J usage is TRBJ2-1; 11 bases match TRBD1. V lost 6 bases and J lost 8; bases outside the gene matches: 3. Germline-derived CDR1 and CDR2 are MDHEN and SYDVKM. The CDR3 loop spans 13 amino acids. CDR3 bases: TGTGCCAGCAGCCGGACAGGGGGCGATGAGCAGTTCTTC. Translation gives CASSRTGGDEQFF. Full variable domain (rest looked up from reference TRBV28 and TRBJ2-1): DVKVTQSSRYLVKRTGEKVFLECVQDMDHENMFWYRQDPGLGLRLIYFSYDVKMKEKGDIPEGYSVSREKKERFSLILESASTNQTSMYLCASSRTGGDEQFFGPGTRLTVL.

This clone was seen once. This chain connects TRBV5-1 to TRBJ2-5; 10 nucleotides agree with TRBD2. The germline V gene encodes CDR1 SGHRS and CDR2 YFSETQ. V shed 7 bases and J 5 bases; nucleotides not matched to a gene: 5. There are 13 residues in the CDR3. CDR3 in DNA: TGCGCCAGCGGGGGAGCGGGAGGGGAGACCCAGTACTTC. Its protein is CASGGAGGETQYF.

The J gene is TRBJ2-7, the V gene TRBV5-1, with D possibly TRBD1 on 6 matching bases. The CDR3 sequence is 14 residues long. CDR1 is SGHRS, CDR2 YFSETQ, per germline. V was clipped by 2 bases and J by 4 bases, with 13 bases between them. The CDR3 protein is CASSFSQGLYEQYF. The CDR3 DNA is TGCGCCAGCAGCTTTTCCCAGGGGTTGTACGAGCAGTACTTC.

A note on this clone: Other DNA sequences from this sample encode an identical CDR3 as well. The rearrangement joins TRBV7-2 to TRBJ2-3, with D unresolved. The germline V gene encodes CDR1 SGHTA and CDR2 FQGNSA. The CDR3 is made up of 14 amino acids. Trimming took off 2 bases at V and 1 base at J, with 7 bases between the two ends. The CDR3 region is CASSLSSGTDTQYF. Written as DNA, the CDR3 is TGTGCCAGCAGCTTAAGTAGTGGCACAGATACGCAGTATTTT.

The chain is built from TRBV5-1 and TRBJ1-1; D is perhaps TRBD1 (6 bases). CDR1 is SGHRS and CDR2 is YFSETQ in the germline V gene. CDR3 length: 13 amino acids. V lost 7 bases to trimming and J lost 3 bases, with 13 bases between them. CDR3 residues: CASGGQGYTEAFF. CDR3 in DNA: TGCGCCAGCGGCGGCCAGGGGTACACTGAAGCTTTCTTT.

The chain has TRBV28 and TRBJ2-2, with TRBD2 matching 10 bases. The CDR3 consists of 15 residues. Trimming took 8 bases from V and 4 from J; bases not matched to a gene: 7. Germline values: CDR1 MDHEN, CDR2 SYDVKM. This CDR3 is CASLVLAGATGELFF. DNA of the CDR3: TGTGCCAGCCTGGTTCTAGCGGGAGCCACCGGGGAGCTGTTTTTT.

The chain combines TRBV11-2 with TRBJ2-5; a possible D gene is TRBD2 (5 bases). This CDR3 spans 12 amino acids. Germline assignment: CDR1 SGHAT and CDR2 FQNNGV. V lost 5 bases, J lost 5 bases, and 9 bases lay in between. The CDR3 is CASSAGKETQYF. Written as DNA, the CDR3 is TGTGCCAGCAGCGCCGGGAAGGAGACCCAGTACTTC.

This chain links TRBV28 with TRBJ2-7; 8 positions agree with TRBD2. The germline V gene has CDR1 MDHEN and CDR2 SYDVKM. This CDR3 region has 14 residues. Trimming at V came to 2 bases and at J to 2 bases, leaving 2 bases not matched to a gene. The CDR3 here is CASSLVAGTYEQYF. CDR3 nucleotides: TGTGCCAGCAGTTTAGTAGCGGGAACCTACGAGCAGTACTTC.